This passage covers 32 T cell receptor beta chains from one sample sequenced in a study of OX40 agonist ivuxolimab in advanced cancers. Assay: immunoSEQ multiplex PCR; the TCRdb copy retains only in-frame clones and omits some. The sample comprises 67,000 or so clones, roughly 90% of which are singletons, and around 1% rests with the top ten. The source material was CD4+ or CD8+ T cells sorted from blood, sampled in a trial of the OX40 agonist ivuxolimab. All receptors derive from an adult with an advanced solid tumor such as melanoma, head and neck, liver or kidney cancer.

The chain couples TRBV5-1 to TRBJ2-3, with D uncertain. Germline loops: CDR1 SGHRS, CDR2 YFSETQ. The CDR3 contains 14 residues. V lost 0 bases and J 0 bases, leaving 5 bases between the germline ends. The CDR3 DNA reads TGCGCCAGCAGCTTGGTCGGCAGCACAGATACGCAGTATTTT. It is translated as CASSLVGSTDTQYF.

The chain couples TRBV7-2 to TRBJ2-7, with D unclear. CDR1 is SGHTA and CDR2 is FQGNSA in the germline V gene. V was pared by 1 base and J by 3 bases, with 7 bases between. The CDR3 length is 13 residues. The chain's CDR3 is CASSLEMNYEQYF. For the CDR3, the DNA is TGTGCCAGCAGCTTAGAGATGAACTACGAGCAGTACTTC.

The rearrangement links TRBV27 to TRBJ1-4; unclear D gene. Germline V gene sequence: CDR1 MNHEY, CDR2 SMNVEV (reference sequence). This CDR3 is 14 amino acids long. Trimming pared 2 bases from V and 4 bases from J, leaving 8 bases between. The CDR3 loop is CASSLISNNEKLFF. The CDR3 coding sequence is TGTGCCAGCAGTTTAATCAGTAATAATGAAAAACTGTTTTTT.

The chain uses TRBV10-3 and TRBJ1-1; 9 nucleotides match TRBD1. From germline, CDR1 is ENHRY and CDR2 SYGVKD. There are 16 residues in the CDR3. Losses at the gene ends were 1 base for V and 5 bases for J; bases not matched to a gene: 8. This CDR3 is CAISEFSDRGGTEAFF. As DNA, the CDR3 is TGTGCCATCAGTGAGTTTTCGGACAGGGGAGGGACTGAAGCTTTCTTT.

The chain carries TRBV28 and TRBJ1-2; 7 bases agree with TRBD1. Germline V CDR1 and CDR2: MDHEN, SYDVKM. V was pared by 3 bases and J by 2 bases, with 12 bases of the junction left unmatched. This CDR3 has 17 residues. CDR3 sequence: CASSFITLGTVNYGYTF. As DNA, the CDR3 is TGTGCCAGCAGTTTTATTACCCTTGGGACAGTCAACTATGGCTACACCTTC.

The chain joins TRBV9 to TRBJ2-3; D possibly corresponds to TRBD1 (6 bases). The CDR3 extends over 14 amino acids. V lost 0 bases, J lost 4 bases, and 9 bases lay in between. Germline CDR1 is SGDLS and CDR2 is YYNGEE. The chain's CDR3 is CASSVDRVADTQYF. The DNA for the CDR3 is TGTGCCAGCAGCGTAGACAGGGTTGCAGATACGCAGTATTTT.

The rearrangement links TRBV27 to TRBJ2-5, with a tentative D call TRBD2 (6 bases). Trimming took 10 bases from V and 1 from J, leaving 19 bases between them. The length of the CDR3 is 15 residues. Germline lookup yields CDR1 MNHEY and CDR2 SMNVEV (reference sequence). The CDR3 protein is CATGPGAGLQETQYF. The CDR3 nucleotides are TGTGCCACGGGTCCTGGGGCGGGGCTCCAAGAGACCCAGTACTTC.

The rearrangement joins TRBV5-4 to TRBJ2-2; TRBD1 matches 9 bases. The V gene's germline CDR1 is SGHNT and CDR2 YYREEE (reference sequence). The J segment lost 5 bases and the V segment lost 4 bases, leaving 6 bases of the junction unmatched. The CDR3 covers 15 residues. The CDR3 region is CASSQDRGDTGELFF. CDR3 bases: TGTGCCAGCAGCCAGGACAGGGGAGATACCGGGGAGCTGTTTTTT.

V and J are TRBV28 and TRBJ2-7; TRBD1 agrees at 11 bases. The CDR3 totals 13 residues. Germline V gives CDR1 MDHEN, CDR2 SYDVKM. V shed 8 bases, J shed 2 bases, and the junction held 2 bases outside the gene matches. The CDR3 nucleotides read TGTGCCAGCCGGACAGGGGGCACCTACGAGCAGTACTTC. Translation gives CASRTGGTYEQYF.

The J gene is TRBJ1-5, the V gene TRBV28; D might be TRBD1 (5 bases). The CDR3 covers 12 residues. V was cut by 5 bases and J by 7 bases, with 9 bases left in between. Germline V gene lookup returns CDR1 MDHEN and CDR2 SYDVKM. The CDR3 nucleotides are TGTGCCAGCAGTGCGGGGGAGCAGCCCCAGCATTTT. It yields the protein CASSAGEQPQHF.

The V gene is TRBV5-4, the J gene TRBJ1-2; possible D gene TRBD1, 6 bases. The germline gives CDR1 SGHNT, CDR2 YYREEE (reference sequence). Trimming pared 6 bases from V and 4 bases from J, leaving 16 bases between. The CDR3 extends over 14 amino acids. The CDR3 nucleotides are TGTGCCAGCACCAACGCCAGGGGATCCTATGGCTACACCTTC. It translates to CASTNARGSYGYTF.

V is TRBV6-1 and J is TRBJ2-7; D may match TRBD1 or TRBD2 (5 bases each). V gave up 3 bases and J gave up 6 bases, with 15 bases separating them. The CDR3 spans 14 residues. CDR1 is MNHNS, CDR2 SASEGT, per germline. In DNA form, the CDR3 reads TGTGCCAGCAGTGACTCCGGGACGGCCTTCGAGCAGTACTTC. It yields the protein CASSDSGTAFEQYF.

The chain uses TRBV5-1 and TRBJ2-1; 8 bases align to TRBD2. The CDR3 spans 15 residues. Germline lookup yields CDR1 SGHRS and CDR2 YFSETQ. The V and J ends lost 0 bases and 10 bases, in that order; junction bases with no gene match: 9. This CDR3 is CASSLGSGGGLEQFF. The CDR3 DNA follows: TGCGCCAGCAGCTTGGGGTCGGGAGGGGGATTAGAGCAGTTCTTC.

The CDR3 is CAISEPGTSGEETQYF. The CDR3 DNA reads TGTGCCATCAGTGAGCCCGGGACTAGCGGGGAGGAGACCCAGTACTTC. The V call is TRBV10-3, the J call TRBJ2-5; TRBD2 agrees at 13 bases. The V segment lost 2 bases and the J segment 5 bases; nucleotides outside the gene matches: 5. This CDR3 has 16 residues. Germline-derived CDR1 and CDR2 are ENHRY and SYGVKD.

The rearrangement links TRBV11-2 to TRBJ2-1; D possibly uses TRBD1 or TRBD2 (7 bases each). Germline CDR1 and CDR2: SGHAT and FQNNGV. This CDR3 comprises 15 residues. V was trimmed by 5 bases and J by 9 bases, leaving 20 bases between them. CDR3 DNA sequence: TGTGCCAGCAGCCACAATCGGGGGGCAGGGGGTGAGCAGTTCTTC. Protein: CASSHNRGAGGEQFF.

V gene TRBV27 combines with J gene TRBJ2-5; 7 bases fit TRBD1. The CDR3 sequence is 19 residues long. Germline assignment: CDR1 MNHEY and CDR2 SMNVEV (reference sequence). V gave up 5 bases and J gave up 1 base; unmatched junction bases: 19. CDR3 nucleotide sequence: TGTGCCAGCAGTAAGATCATCCCAATCCGAGGGACAGCCCAAGAGACCCAGTACTTC. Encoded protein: CASSKIIPIRGTAQETQYF.

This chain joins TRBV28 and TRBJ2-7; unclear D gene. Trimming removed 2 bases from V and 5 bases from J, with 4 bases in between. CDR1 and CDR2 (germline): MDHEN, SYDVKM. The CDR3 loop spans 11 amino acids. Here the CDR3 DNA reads TGTGCCAGCAGTTTACACCACGAGCAGTACTTC. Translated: CASSLHHEQYF.

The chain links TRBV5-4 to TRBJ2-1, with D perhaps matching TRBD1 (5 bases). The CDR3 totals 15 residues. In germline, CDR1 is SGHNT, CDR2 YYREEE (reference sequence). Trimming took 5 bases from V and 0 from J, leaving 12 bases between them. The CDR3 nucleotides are TGTGCCAGCAGTCCAGGGTCGAGCTCCTACAATGAGCAGTTCTTC. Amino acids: CASSPGSSSYNEQFF.

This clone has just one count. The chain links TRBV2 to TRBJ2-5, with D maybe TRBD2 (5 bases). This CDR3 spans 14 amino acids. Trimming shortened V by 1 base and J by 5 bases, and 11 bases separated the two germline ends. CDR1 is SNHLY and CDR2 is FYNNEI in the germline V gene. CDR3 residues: CASSEVGPGETQYF. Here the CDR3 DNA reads TGTGCCAGCAGTGAAGTCGGGCCGGGGGAGACCCAGTACTTC.

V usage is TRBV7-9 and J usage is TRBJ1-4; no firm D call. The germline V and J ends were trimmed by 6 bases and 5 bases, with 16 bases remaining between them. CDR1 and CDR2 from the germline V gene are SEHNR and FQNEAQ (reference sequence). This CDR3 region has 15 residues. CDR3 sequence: CASRVRTDSNEKLFF. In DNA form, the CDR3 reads TGTGCCAGCAGGGTACGGACCGACTCGAATGAAAAACTGTTTTTT.

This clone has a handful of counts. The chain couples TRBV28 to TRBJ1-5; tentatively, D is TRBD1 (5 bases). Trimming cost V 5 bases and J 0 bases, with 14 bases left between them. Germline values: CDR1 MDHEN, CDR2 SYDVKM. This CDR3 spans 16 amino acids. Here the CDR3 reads CASSPGGRDSNQPQHF. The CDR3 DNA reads TGTGCCAGCAGTCCCGGAGGCAGGGATAGCAATCAGCCCCAGCATTTT. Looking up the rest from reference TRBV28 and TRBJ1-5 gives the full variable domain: DVKVTQSSRYLVKRTGEKVFLECVQDMDHENMFWYRQDPGLGLRLIYFSYDVKMKEKGDIPEGYSVSREKKERFSLILESASTNQTSMYLCASSPGGRDSNQPQHFGDGTRLSIL.

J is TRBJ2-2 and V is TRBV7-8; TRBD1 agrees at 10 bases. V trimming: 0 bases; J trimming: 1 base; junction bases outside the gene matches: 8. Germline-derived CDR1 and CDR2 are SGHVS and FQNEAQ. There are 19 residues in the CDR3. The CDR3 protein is CASSLAHRTGGMNTGELFF. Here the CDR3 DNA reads TGTGCCAGCAGCTTAGCCCACAGGACAGGGGGGATGAACACCGGGGAGCTGTTTTTT.

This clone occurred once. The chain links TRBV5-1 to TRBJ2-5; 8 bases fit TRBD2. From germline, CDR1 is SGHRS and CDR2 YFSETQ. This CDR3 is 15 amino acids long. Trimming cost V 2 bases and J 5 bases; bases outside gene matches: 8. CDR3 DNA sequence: TGCGCCAGCAGCTTCTCCTCGGGAGGGTCGGAGACCCAGTACTTC. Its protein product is CASSFSSGGSETQYF.

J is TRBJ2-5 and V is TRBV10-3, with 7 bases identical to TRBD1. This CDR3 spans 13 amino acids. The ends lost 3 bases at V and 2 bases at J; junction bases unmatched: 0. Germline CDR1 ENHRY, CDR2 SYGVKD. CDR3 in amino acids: CAISDRGQETQYF. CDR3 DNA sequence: TGTGCCATCAGTGACAGGGGGCAAGAGACCCAGTACTTC.

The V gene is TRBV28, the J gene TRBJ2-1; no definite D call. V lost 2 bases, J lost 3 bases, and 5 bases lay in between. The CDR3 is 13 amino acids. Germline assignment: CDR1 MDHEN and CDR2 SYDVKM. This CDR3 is CASSLPSYNEQFF. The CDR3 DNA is TGTGCCAGCAGTTTACCCAGCTACAATGAGCAGTTCTTC.

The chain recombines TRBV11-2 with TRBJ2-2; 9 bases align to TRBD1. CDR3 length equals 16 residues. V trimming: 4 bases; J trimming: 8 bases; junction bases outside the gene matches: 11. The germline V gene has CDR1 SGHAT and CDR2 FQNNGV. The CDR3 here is CASSSGKRQGVGELFF. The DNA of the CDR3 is TGTGCCAGCAGCTCAGGGAAAAGACAGGGGGTGGGGGAGCTGTTTTTT. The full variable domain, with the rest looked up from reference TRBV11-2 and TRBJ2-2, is EAGVAQSPRYKIIEKRQSVAFWCNPISGHATLYWYQQILGQGPKLLIQFQNNGVVDDSQLPKDRFSAERLKGVDSTLKIQPAKLEDSAVYLCASSSGKRQGVGELFFGEGSRLTVL.

Here the CDR3 DNA reads TGCGCCAGCAGCTTGTCCGGGGGGGTAACAGATACGCAGTATTTT. Its translation is CASSLSGGVTDTQYF. The rearrangement joins TRBV5-1 to TRBJ2-3, with 8 bases lining up with TRBD2. Germline CDR1 reads SGHRS; CDR2 reads YFSETQ. Trimming took 1 base from V and 3 from J; bases not matched to a gene: 4. The CDR3 runs 15 residues. The full variable domain, in which reference TRBV5-1 and TRBJ2-3 provide the parts outside the CDR3, is KAGVTQTPRYLIKTRGQQVTLSCSPISGHRSVSWYQQTPGQGLQFLFEYFSETQRNKGNFPGRFSGRQFSNSRSEMNVSTLELGDSALYLCASSLSGGVTDTQYFGPGTRLTVL.

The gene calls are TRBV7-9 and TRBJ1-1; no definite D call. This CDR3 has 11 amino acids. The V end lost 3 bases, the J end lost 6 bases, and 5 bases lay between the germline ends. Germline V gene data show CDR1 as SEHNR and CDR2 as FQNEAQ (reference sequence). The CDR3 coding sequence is TGTGCCAGCAGCTTGGTAGCTGAAGCTTTCTTT. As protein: CASSLVAEAFF. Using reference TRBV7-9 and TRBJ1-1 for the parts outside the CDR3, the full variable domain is DTGVSQNPRHKITKRGQNVTFRCDPISEHNRLYWYRQTLGQGPEFLTYFQNEAQLEKSRLLSDRFSAERPKGSFSTLEIQRTEQGDSAMYLCASSLVAEAFFGQGTRLTVV.

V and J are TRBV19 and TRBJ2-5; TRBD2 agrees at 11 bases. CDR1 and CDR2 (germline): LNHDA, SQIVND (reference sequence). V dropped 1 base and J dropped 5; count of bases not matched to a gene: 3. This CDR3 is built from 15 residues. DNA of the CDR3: TGTGCCAGTAGTATAGCCGCTAGCGGGAGGGAGACCCAGTACTTC. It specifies CASSIAASGRETQYF. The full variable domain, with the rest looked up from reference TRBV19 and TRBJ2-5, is DGGITQSPKYLFRKEGQNVTLSCEQNLNHDAMYWYRQDPGQGLRLIYYSQIVNDFQKGDIAEGYSVSREKKESFPLTVTSAQKNPTAFYLCASSIAASGRETQYFGPGTRLLVL.

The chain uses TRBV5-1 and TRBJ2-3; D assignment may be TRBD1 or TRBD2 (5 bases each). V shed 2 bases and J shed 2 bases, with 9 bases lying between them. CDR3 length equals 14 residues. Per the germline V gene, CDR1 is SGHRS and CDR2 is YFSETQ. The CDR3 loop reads CASSFVGDTDTQYF. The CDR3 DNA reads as TGCGCCAGCAGCTTTGTGGGGGACACAGATACGCAGTATTTT.

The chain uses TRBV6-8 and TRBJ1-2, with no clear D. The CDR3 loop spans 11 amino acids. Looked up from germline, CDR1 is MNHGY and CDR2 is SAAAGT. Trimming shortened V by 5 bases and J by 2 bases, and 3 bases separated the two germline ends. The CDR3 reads CASSLNYGYTF. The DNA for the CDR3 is TGTGCCAGCAGTCTGAACTATGGCTACACCTTC.

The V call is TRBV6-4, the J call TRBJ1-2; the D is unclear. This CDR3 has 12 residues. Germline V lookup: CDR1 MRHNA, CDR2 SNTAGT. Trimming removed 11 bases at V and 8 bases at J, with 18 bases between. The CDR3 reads CAGPVGGRGYTF. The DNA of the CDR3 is TGTGCCGGACCGGTGGGAGGGAGAGGCTACACCTTC.